The TCR beta chain under discussion was sequenced for a study of yellow fever vaccine responses in identical twins. Findings of the study overall: On the reported evidence, twins' vaccine T cell responses seemed partly convergent and partly personalized.

Note on this clonotype: What it recognizes is unknown.

Germline V gene sequence: CDR1 SGHAT, CDR2 FQDESV (reference sequence). CDR3 size: 12 residues. The germline V and J ends were trimmed by 5 bases and 3 bases, with 8 bases remaining between them. TCRdb ran MiXCR on the RT-PCR reads and lists one entry per CDR3 protein. The repertoire holds about 13,000 distinct CDR3 sequences, with approximately 84% as singletons. The gene calls are TRBV11-1 and TRBJ2-7; D not certain. Sequencing used T cells from blood (PBMCs), unsorted or a sorted subset (not recorded which), obtained before or after yellow fever vaccination (not recorded which). This receptor was identified in a woman between 18 and 29 years old who received the yellow fever vaccine. CDR3 coding DNA: TGTGCCAGCAGCGCCGCGAGCTACGAGCAGTACTTC. This sequence encodes CASSAASYEQYF.